One sample yielded the 10 T cell receptor beta chains listed below, sequenced in a study of blood T cell repertoires in COVID-19. Clones were sequenced by immunoSEQ multiplex PCR, and TCRdb holds only the in-frame ones, with some missing. Here the sample spans about 46,000 clones, 87% being singletons. The specimen sequenced was peripheral blood. All receptors derive from a human donor in a cohort sampled during active COVID-19.

The V call is TRBV2, the J call TRBJ1-5; the D is unclear. Looked up from germline, CDR1 is SNHLY and CDR2 is FYNNEI. The V and J ends lost 3 bases and 1 base respectively, with 10 bases between them. The CDR3 is made up of 15 amino acids. The CDR3 sequence: CASSDRGGSNQPQHF. The CDR3 DNA follows: TGTGCCAGCAGTGATCGGGGAGGGAGCAATCAGCCCCAGCATTTT.

V and J are TRBV9 and TRBJ1-3, with a possible D match to TRBD1 (6 bases). The CDR3 spans 18 residues. V lost 0 bases, J lost 0 bases, and 16 bases lay in between. The V gene's germline CDR1 is SGDLS and CDR2 YYNGEE. CDR3 DNA sequence: TGTGCCAGCAGCGTAGAGAGGGGACACACCCTCTCTGGAAACACCATATATTTT. It codes for CASSVERGHTLSGNTIYF.

The rearrangement joins TRBV30 to TRBJ2-7; 8 bases match TRBD1. The CDR3 runs to 16 residues. Germline V gives CDR1 GTSNPN, CDR2 SVGIG (reference sequence). Germline trimming cut 3 bases from V and 7 bases from J; bases unmatched to any gene: 17. CDR3 loop: CAWRDPTGTGLWEQYF. In DNA form, the CDR3 reads TGTGCCTGGAGAGACCCGACCGGGACAGGCCTTTGGGAGCAGTACTTC.

The chain employs TRBV7-6 and TRBJ2-7; D might be TRBD2 (5 bases). The CDR3 is 12 amino acids. Trimming took 5 bases from V and 3 from J, leaving 8 bases between them. Per the germline V gene, CDR1 is SGHVS and CDR2 is FNYEAQ. CDR3 nucleotide sequence: TGTGCCAGCAGCACCGGGAACTACGAGCAGTACTTC. Protein product: CASSTGNYEQYF.

This rearrangement joins TRBV29-1 to TRBJ2-7; D might be TRBD2 (6 bases). In germline, CDR1 is SQVTM, CDR2 ANQGSEA. V lost 2 bases, J lost 3 bases, and 17 bases lay in between. The CDR3 contains 15 residues. DNA of the CDR3: TGCAGCGTTGAATTAGGTGGTTGGGGGGACTACGAGCAGTACTTC. The encoded protein is CSVELGGWGDYEQYF.

As regards this clone: The junction does not match germline at one end; this may be a read error. This chain links TRBV23-1 with TRBJ2-7; a possible D gene is TRBD1 (6 bases). TRBV23-1 is filed as an ORF, its function uncertain. This CDR3 has 15 amino acids. CDR3 sequence: CVSSHRGHSSYEQYF. In DNA form, the CDR3 reads TGCGTCAGCAGTCATAGGGGACATAGCTCCTACGAGCAGTACTTC.

The rearrangement uses TRBV5-1 and TRBJ2-3; TRBD2 matches at 8 bases. V dropped 4 bases and J dropped 4; count of bases not matched to a gene: 11. Germline CDR1 is SGHRS and CDR2 is YFSETQ. The CDR3 is made up of 16 amino acids. CDR3 region: CASSTFKREWPDTQYF. CDR3 DNA sequence: TGCGCCAGCAGCACCTTTAAGCGGGAGTGGCCAGATACGCAGTATTTT.

The chain joins TRBV4-3 to TRBJ1-2, with TRBD1 identical over 8 bases. The germline CDR1 and CDR2 sequences are LGHNA and YSLEER. Unmatched junction bases numbered 5, after V lost 0 bases and J lost 5 bases. This CDR3 region has 15 residues. CDR3 protein: CASSQERTGLYGYTF. DNA of the CDR3: TGCGCCAGCAGCCAAGAAAGGACAGGGTTGTATGGCTACACCTTC.

The chain carries TRBV12-3 or TRBV12-4 and TRBJ1-2, with D unclear. The CDR3 runs to 12 residues. V was clipped by 2 bases and J by 8 bases, with 9 bases between them. For the CDR3, the DNA is TGTGCCAGCAGTTTAAGTAGTAGAGGCTACACCTTC. Translated, it gives CASSLSSRGYTF.

CDR3 in amino acids: CASSLYRTSGTFTDTQYF. The CDR3 coding sequence is TGTGCCAGCAGCTTATACCGGACTAGCGGGACATTCACAGATACGCAGTATTTT. The chain carries TRBV11-2 and TRBJ2-3; 12 bases are a match to TRBD2. V shed 2 bases, J shed 2 bases, and the junction held 8 bases outside the gene matches. Germline CDR1 and CDR2: SGHAT and FQNNGV. The CDR3 has 18 residues. The full variable domain, with the rest looked up from reference TRBV11-2 and TRBJ2-3, is EAGVAQSPRYKIIEKRQSVAFWCNPISGHATLYWYQQILGQGPKLLIQFQNNGVVDDSQLPKDRFSAERLKGVDSTLKIQPAKLEDSAVYLCASSLYRTSGTFTDTQYFGPGTRLTVL.